This T cell receptor (beta chain) comes out of a study of siplizumab effects on memory and regulatory T cells. Study results and caveats: Naive T cell populations appeared to exhibit greater diversity than memory cells and appeared to be major alloresponse contributors. Few alloreactive clones mapped to unstimulated subsets. Alloreactive CD4+ clones that could be mapped were on average about 64% Treg-derived with siplizumab, against roughly 25% in controls. Roughly 75-96% of proliferating clones (CD4+ or CD8+) could not be assigned a naive or memory phenotype.

Some clones are missing from TCRdb's copy, which holds only in-frame ones; the method was immunoSEQ multiplex PCR. The table has around 77,000 clones, roughly 89% seen once; the top ten hold around 30%. Note on this clone: Its antigen is currently unknown.

V was clipped by 1 base and J by 6 bases, with 16 bases between them. Germline V lookup: CDR1 SGHVS, CDR2 FNYEAQ. This CDR3 has 15 residues. The origin of this receptor is a human donor in good health. The V call is TRBV7-6, the J call TRBJ2-7, with a weak D call TRBD2 (5 bases). The sequenced material came from CD8+ T cells sorted from blood. The CDR3 nucleotides read TGTGCCAGCAGCTTAGGGCACGGACTGTCTTCCGAGCAGTACTTC. Translating gives CASSLGHGLSSEQYF.